This T cell receptor (beta chain) was captured in a study of shared clonotypes between healthy human individuals. Sequenced by immunoSEQ multiplex PCR; TCRdb stores in-frame clones only, minus some. The table shows 850,000 to 1,200,000 clones, with under 80% occurring only once. This CDR3 is built from 14 residues. Germline CDR1 MNHNS, CDR2 SASEGT. Losses at the gene ends were 6 bases for V and 3 bases for J; bases not matched to a gene: 5. The chain is built from TRBV6-1 and TRBJ2-1; 7 bases match TRBD1. The material sequenced was memory CD4+ T cells sorted from blood. Subset described: CD45RA-negative fraction. The TCR comes from a man in his late teens or twenties in good health. The CDR3 bases are TGTGCCAGCAGGGCCGGGACAGTCTACAATGAGCAGTTCTTC. It is translated as CASRAGTVYNEQFF.